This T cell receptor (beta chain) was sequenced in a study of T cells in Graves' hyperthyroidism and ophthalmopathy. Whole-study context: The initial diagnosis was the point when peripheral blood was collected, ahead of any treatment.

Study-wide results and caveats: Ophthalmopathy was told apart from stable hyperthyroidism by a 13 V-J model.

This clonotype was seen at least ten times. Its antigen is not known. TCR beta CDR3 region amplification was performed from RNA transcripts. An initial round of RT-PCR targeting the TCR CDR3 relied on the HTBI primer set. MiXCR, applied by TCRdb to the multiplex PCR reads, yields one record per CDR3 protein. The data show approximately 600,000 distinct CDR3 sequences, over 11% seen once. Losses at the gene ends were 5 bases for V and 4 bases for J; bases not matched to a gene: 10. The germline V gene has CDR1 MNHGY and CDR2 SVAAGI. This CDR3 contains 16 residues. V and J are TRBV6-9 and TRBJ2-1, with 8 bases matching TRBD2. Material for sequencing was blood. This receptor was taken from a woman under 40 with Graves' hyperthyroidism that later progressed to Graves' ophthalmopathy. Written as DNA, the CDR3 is TGTGCCAGCAGTCTTATAGCGGGGATCGTATACAATGAGCAGTTCTTC. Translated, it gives CASSLIAGIVYNEQFF.